This T cell receptor (beta chain) was obtained from a study of blood T cell repertoires in COVID-19. Across the study: The origin of the acute and convalescent COVID-19 samples was the United States, Italy and Spain.

In this sample, this clone turned up a few times. In the study's own analysis: Using reference gene primer amplification, nucleated cell counts were estimated. The protocol was immunoSEQ multiplex PCR, while the TCRdb copy is restricted to in-frame clones and leaves out a portion. V, J and clone size were drawn from that table, and D and trimming were deduced from the DNA. The repertoire holds 150,000 to 200,000 clones, with about four fifths as singletons. The sequence came from a man in his sixties with active or convalescent COVID-19. The sample was peripheral blood.

Here the CDR3 reads CASRQENYGYTF. The CDR3 bases are TGTGCCAGTAGACAGGAAAACTATGGCTACACCTTC. This rearrangement joins TRBV19 to TRBJ1-2; D is possibly TRBD1 (5 bases). The CDR3 spans 12 residues. The ends were cut back, 6 bases at V and 2 bases at J, with 7 bases in the middle. The germline CDR1 and CDR2 sequences are LNHDA and SQIVND (reference sequence).